This T cell receptor (beta chain) originates from a study of identifying expanded T cells in peripheral blood. The protocol was immunoSEQ multiplex PCR, while the TCRdb copy is restricted to in-frame clones and leaves out a portion. This table has about 52,000 clones, approximately 79% appearing once. CDR1 and CDR2 (germline): SGHTA, FQGNSA. The V end was cut by 5 bases, the J end by 4 bases, with 12 bases between. There are 14 residues in the CDR3. The sequencing input was blood. This receptor was identified in a person aged 18-69 years in good health. The chain joins TRBV7-2 to TRBJ1-5, with TRBD1 as a possible D gene (6 bases). This chain's CDR3 is CASSRQQGNQPQHF. CDR3 in DNA: TGTGCCAGCAGCCGCCAACAGGGAAATCAGCCCCAGCATTTT. The whole variable domain, filled in from reference TRBV7-2 and TRBJ1-5, reads GAGVSQSPSNKVTEKGKDVELRCDPISGHTALYWYRQSLGQGLEFLIYFQGNSAPDKSGLPSDRFSAERTGGSVSTLTIQRTQQEDSAVYLCASSRQQGNQPQHFGDGTRLSIL.